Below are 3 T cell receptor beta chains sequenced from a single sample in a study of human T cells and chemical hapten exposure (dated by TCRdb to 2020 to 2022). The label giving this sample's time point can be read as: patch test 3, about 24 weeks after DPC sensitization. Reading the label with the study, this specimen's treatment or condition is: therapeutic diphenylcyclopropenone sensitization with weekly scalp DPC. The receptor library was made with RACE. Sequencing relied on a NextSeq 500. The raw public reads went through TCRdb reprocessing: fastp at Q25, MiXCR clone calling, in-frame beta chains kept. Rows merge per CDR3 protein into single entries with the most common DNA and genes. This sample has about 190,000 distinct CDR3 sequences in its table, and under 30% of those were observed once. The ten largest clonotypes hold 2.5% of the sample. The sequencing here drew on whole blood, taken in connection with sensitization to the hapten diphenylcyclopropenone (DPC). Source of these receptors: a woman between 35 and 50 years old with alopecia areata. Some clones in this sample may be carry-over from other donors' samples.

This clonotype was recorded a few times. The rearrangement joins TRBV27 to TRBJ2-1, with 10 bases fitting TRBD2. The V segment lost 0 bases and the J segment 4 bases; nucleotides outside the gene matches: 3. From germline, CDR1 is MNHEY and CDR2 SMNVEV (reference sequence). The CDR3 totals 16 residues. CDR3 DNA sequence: TGTGCCAGCAGTTTATCCGGGACTAGCGCATACAATGAGCAGTTCTTC. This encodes CASSLSGTSAYNEQFF.

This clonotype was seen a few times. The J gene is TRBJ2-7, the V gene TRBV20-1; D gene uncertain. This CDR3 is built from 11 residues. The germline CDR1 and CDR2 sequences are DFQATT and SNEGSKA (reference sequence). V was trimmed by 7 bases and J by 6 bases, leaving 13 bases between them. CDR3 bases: TGCAGTGTTGGCATCTCGGGCGAGCAGTACTTC. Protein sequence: CSVGISGEQYF.

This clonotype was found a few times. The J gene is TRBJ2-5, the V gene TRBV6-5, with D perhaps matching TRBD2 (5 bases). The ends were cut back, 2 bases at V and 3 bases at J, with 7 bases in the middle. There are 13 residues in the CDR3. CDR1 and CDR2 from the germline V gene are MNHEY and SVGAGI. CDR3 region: CASSYQEEETQYF. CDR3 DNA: TGTGCCAGCAGTTACCAGGAGGAAGAGACCCAGTACTTC.